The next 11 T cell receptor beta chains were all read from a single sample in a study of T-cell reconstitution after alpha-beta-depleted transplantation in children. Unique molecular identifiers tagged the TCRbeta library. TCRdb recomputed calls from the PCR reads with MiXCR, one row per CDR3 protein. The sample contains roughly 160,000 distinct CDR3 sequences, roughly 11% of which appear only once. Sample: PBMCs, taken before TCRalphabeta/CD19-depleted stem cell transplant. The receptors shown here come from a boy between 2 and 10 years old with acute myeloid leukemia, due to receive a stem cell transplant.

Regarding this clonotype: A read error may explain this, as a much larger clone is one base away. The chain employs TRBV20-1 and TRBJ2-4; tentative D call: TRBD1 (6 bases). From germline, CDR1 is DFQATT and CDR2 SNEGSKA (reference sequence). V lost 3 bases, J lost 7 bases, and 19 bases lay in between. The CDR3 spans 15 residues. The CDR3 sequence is CSASPGGRLSNIQYF. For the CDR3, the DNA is TGCAGTGCTAGCCCTGGGGGCCGTTTGAGTAACATTCAGTACTTC.

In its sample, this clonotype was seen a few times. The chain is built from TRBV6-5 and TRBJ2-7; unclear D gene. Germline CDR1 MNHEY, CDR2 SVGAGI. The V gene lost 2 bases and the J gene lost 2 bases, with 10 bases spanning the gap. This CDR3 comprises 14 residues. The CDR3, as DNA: TGTGCCAGCAGTTACGGGTTGGGTACCTACGAGCAGTACGTC. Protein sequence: CASSYGLGTYEQYV.

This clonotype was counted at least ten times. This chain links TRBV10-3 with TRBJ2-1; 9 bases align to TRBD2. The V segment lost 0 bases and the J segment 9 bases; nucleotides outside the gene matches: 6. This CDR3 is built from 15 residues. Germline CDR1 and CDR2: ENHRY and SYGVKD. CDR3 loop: CAISESLAGIGEQFF. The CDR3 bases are TGTGCCATCAGTGAGTCTCTAGCGGGAATTGGTGAGCAGTTCTTC.

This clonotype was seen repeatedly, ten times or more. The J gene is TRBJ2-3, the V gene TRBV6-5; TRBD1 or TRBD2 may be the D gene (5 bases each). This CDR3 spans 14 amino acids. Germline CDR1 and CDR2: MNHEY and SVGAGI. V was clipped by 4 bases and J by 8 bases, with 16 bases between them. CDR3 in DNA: TGTGCCAGCAGTTTAAACCGGGGACCAGGTACGCAGTATTTT. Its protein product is CASSLNRGPGTQYF.

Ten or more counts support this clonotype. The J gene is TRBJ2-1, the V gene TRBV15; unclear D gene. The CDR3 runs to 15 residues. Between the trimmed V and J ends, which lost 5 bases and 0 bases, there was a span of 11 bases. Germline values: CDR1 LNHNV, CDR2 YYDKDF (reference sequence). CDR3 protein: CATSPQRFSYNEQFF. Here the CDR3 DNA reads TGTGCCACCAGCCCTCAAAGATTCTCCTACAATGAGCAGTTCTTC.

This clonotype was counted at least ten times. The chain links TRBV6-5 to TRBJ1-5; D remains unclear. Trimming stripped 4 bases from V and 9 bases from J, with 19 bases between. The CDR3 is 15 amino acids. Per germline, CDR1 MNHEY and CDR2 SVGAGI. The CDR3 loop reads CASSSGLENPLPQHF. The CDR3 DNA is TGTGCCAGCAGTTCAGGATTAGAAAATCCATTGCCCCAGCATTTT.

The CDR3 here is CASSCGHLETQYF. CDR3 DNA sequence: TGTGCCAGCAGTTGCGGACACCTAGAGACCCAGTACTTC. The chain couples TRBV28 to TRBJ2-5; D possibly corresponds to TRBD1 (5 bases). The CDR3 contains 13 residues. The V and J ends lost 4 bases and 4 bases respectively, with 10 bases between them. CDR1 and CDR2 (germline): MDHEN, SYDVKM.

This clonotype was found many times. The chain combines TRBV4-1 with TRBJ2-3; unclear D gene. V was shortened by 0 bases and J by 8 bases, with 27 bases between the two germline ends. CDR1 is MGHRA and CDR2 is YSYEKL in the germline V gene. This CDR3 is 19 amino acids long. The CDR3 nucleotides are TGCGCCAGCAGCCAAGAGAGAATAGGGTCGCTGCGTTTCATGAGTACGCAGTATTTT. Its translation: CASSQERIGSLRFMSTQYF.

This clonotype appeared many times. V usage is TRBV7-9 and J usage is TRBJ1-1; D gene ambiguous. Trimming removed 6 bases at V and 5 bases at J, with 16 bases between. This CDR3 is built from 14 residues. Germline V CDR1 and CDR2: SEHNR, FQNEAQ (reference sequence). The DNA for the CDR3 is TGTGCCAGCAGAGATACAGTGGCCGGGACTGAAGCTTTCTTT. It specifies CASRDTVAGTEAFF.

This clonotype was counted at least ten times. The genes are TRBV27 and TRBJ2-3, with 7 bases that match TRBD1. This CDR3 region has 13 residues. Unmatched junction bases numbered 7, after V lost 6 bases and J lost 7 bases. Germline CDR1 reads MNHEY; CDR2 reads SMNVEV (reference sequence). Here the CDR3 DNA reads TGTGCCAGCAGCGGGACAGCGGAATATACGCAGTATTTT. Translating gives CASSGTAEYTQYF.

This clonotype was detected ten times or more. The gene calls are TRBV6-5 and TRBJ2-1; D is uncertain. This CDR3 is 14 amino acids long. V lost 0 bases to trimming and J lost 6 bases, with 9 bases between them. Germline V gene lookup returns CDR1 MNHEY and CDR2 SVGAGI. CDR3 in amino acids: CASSYSLGVNEQFF. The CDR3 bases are TGTGCCAGCAGTTACTCGTTAGGAGTCAATGAGCAGTTCTTC.